These 18 T cell receptor beta chains share one sample of origin, sequenced in a study of T-cell memory formation after mild COVID-19 (dated by TCRdb to the early 2020s). Preparation of the library involved 5' RACE. TCRdb records Illumina NovaSeq 6000 as the sequencer. TCRdb reanalyzed the raw reads on its own, using fastp at Q25 for trimming and MiXCR for clone calling, and kept in-frame beta chains. Identical CDR3 protein sequences are pooled into one entry, listed with their most common genes and DNA. Present in this sample are about 150,000 distinct CDR3 sequences, around 15% of which were seen just once. The top ten hold roughly 14% of the sample. Input material: PBMCs or a T cell subset sorted from them (not recorded which). These receptors were collected from an adult woman who had mild COVID-19 (a few samples of this study predate the infection). The sample titles of this study are shuffled in the database, so cell type and time point are left out; the donor was told from shared clones.

This chain uses TRBV5-1 with TRBJ2-1; TRBD2 matches 7 bases. The CDR3 loop spans 15 amino acids. J lost 3 bases, V lost 4 bases, and 7 bases had no gene match. Germline V gene data show CDR1 as SGHRS and CDR2 as YFSETQ. The CDR3: CASSPPGLHYNEQFF. The DNA of the CDR3 is TGCGCCAGCAGCCCGCCGGGACTACACTACAATGAGCAGTTCTTC.

This clonotype was counted many times. The chain is built from TRBV7-9 and TRBJ2-7; 7 bases map to TRBD1. The CDR3 contains 15 residues. The trim removed 4 bases at V and 1 base at J, leaving 7 bases unmatched. Per germline, CDR1 SEHNR and CDR2 FQNEAQ (reference sequence). CDR3 sequence (DNA): TGTGCCAGCAGCTCTGGACAGGAATTGTCCTACGAGCAGTACTTC. Its translation is CASSSGQELSYEQYF.

The chain links TRBV11-3 to TRBJ2-1; maybe TRBD2 (6 bases). V lost 5 bases and J lost 3, with 14 bases in between. Germline V gene data show CDR1 as SGHNT and CDR2 as YENEEA. CDR3 length: 15 amino acids. The CDR3 DNA reads as TGTGCCAGCAGCAGCCGGGACTCGAACTACAATGAGCAGTTCTTC. Translation gives CASSSRDSNYNEQFF.

This clonotype was counted between two and nine times. V usage is TRBV12-3 or TRBV12-4 and J usage is TRBJ2-3; no clear D gene. V shed 6 bases and J shed 9 bases, with 16 bases lying between them. The CDR3 runs to 13 residues. CDR3: CASRPENVATQYF. The CDR3 nucleotides are TGTGCCAGCAGGCCAGAGAACGTTGCGACGCAGTATTTT.

This clonotype was detected ten times or more. V is TRBV7-2 and J is TRBJ2-3; 8 nucleotides match TRBD2. CDR1 and CDR2 (germline): SGHTA, FQGNSA. V lost 5 bases, J lost 3 bases, and 19 bases stayed unmatched. This CDR3 contains 19 residues. CDR3 protein: CASSPPGFQREYGTDTQYF. For the CDR3, the DNA is TGTGCCAGCAGCCCCCCTGGTTTTCAGCGGGAGTATGGGACAGATACGCAGTATTTT.

The chain recombines TRBV6-2 or TRBV6-3 with TRBJ2-4; tentative D call: TRBD1 (7 bases). From germline, CDR1 is MNHEY and CDR2 SVGEGT. This CDR3 has 16 residues. V was trimmed by 0 bases and J by 3 bases, leaving 12 bases between them. The CDR3 here is CASSYSTGEDKNIQYF. In DNA, the CDR3 is TGTGCCAGCAGTTACTCTACAGGGGAGGACAAAAACATTCAGTACTTC.

The chain joins TRBV3-1 to TRBJ2-3; TRBD1 aligns across 11 bases. Germline V CDR1 and CDR2: LGHDT, YNNKEL (reference sequence). With V trimmed by 3 bases and J by 5 bases, 10 bases remained unmatched. CDR3 size: 17 residues. CDR3 in DNA: TGTGCCAGCAGCCACCCAAGGGGGGGACAGGGGGGAGATACGCAGTATTTT. It specifies CASSHPRGGQGGDTQYF.

The chain couples TRBV7-3 to TRBJ2-1; 11 positions agree with TRBD2. In germline, CDR1 is SGHTA, CDR2 FQGTGA. The CDR3 length is 17 residues. Losses at the gene ends were 2 bases for V and 3 bases for J; bases not matched to a gene: 6. The CDR3 here is CASSLSLAGGLYNEQFF. The DNA of the CDR3 is TGTGCCAGCAGCTTATCGCTAGCGGGAGGCCTCTACAATGAGCAGTTCTTC.

This clonotype was seen a few times. CDR3 DNA: TGTGCCAGCAGCGCCTCAGGCAGGGGTGAAAAACTGTTTTTT. This encodes CASSASGRGEKLFF. This rearrangement joins TRBV9 to TRBJ1-4; D is perhaps TRBD1 (6 bases). The CDR3 loop spans 14 amino acids. Between the trimmed V and J ends, which lost 3 bases and 7 bases, there was a span of 13 bases. The germline CDR1 and CDR2 sequences are SGDLS and YYNGEE.

This clonotype was seen a handful of times. The V and J genes are TRBV7-6 and TRBJ2-5; 8 bases agree with TRBD1. J gave up 3 bases and V 5 bases, and 5 bases lay outside the gene matches. The CDR3 spans 14 residues. Germline lookup yields CDR1 SGHVS and CDR2 FNYEAQ. CDR3 bases: TGTGCCAGCAGCCCCTACAGGGGGGAAGAGACCCAGTACTTC. Protein: CASSPYRGEETQYF.

The chain is built from TRBV25-1 and TRBJ2-1, with TRBD2 matching over 8 bases. Looked up from germline, CDR1 is MGHDK and CDR2 is SYGVNS. CDR3 size: 17 residues. V trimming: 3 bases; J trimming: 2 bases; junction bases outside the gene matches: 9. The CDR3: CASSDQPSGRTYNEQFF. The CDR3, as DNA: TGTGCCAGCAGTGACCAGCCCAGCGGGAGAACCTACAATGAGCAGTTCTTC.

This clonotype turned up a few times. V is TRBV10-3 and J is TRBJ2-7; D tentatively reads TRBD1 or TRBD2 (5 bases each). V lost 4 bases and J 3 bases, leaving 10 bases between the germline ends. Looked up from germline, CDR1 is ENHRY and CDR2 is SYGVKD. There are 13 residues in the CDR3. Here the CDR3 DNA reads TGTGCCATCAGTGGAGGGGTAGACTACGAGCAGTACTTC. It encodes CAISGGVDYEQYF.

This clonotype was recorded many times. The rearrangement joins TRBV5-1 to TRBJ1-2; 7 nucleotides agree with TRBD1. From germline, CDR1 is SGHRS and CDR2 YFSETQ. Trimming cost V 0 bases and J 2 bases; bases outside gene matches: 4. This CDR3 contains 15 residues. Here the CDR3 DNA reads TGCGCCAGCAGCTTGGCGGGACAGACAAACTATGGCTACACCTTC. Protein: CASSLAGQTNYGYTF.

This clonotype has only a few counts. The chain carries TRBV29-1 and TRBJ2-5; 15 nucleotides line up with TRBD2. J lost 1 base, V lost 6 bases, and 6 bases had no gene match. CDR3 length equals 16 residues. The germline gives CDR1 SQVTM, CDR2 ANQGSEA. The CDR3 bases are TGCAGCGTGTCCGGGACTAGCGGGGGGACCCAAGAGACCCAGTACTTC. Translated: CSVSGTSGGTQETQYF. The full variable domain, its missing parts supplied by reference TRBV29-1 and TRBJ2-5, is SAVISQKPSRDICQRGTSLTIQCQVDSQVTMMFWYRQQPGQSLTLIATANQGSEATYESGFVIDKFPISRPNLTFSTLTVSNMSPEDSSIYLCSVSGTSGGTQETQYFGPGTRLLVL.

This clonotype has just a few counts. J is TRBJ2-1 and V is TRBV7-6, with 10 bases lining up with TRBD1. The CDR3 loop spans 14 amino acids. Germline V gene lookup returns CDR1 SGHVS and CDR2 FNYEAQ. J gave up 5 bases and V 4 bases, and 2 bases lay outside the gene matches. CDR3 region: CASSSGQGNNEQFF. The DNA of the CDR3 is TGTGCCAGCAGCTCGGGACAGGGGAACAATGAGCAGTTCTTC.

The gene calls are TRBV10-3 and TRBJ2-1; 11 nucleotides match TRBD2. Germline values: CDR1 ENHRY, CDR2 SYGVKD. This CDR3 is built from 20 residues. The J segment lost 4 bases and the V segment lost 4 bases, leaving 18 bases of the junction unmatched. The CDR3 DNA follows: TGTGCCATCAGTGTACTGACTTCGAGTAGCGGGGGGGCGTCATACAATGAGCAGTTCTTC. Translating it yields CAISVLTSSSGGASYNEQFF.

This clonotype was picked up a small number of times. The rearrangement uses TRBV4-1 and TRBJ2-1; 14 bases map to TRBD2. The germline CDR1 and CDR2 sequences are MGHRA and YSYEKL. V lost 1 base and J lost 9; bases outside the gene matches: 2. The CDR3 covers 15 residues. The CDR3 loop is CASSQGTSGGSEQFF. In DNA, the CDR3 is TGCGCCAGCAGCCAAGGGACTAGCGGGGGGAGTGAGCAGTTCTTC.

There are many counts of this clonotype. V gene TRBV25-1 combines with J gene TRBJ1-1; 7 bases agree with TRBD1. The CDR3 has 14 amino acids. V lost 3 bases, J lost 1 base, and 2 bases stayed unmatched. Germline CDR1 reads MGHDK; CDR2 reads SYGVNS. CDR3 nucleotides: TGTGCCAGCAGTGAGGGGACAGCGAACACTGAAGCTTTCTTT. This codes for CASSEGTANTEAFF.